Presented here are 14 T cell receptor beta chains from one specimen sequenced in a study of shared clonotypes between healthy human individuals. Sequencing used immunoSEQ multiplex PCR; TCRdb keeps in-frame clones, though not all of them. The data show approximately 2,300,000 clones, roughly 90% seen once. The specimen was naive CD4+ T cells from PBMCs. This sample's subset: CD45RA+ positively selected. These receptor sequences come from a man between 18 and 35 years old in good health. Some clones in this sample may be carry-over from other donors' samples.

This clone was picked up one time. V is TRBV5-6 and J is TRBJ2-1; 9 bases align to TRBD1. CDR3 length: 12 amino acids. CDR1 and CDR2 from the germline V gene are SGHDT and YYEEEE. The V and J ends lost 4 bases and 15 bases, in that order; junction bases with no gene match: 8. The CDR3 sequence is CASSEGQGFRFF. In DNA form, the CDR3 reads TGTGCCAGCAGCGAGGGACAGGGTTTTCGGTTCTTC. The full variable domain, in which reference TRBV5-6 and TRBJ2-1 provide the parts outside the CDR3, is DAGVTQSPTHLIKTRGQQVTLRCSPKSGHDTVSWYQQALGQGPQFIFQYYEEEERQRGNFPDRFSGHQFPNYSSELNVNALLLGDSALYLCASSEGQGFRFFGPGTRLTVL.

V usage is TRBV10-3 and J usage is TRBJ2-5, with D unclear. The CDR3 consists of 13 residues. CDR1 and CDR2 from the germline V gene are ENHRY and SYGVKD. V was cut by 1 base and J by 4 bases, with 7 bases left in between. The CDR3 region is CAISEWPGETQYF. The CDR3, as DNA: TGTGCCATCAGTGAGTGGCCCGGAGAGACCCAGTACTTC.

CDR3 nucleotides: TGCGCCAGCAGCGACGCTAGTACCGGGGAGCTGTTTTTT. Protein product: CASSDASTGELFF. The chain employs TRBV5-1 and TRBJ2-2; unclear D gene. Trimming cost V 4 bases and J 5 bases, with 9 bases left between them. The CDR3 is made up of 13 amino acids. Germline V gene data show CDR1 as SGHRS and CDR2 as YFSETQ.

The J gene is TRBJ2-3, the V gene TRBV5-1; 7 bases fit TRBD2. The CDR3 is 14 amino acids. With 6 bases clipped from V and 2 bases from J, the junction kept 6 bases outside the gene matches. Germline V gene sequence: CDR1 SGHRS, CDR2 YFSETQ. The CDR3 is CASIGDYPTDTQYF. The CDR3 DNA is TGCGCCAGCATTGGGGACTACCCCACAGATACGCAGTATTTT.

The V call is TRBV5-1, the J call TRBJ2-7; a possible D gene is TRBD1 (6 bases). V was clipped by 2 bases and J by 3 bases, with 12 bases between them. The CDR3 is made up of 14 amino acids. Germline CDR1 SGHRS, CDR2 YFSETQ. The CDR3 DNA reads TGCGCCAGCAGCTTTCAGGGGCCCAACTACGAGCAGTACTTC. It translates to CASSFQGPNYEQYF.

For the CDR3, the DNA is TGTGCCAGCAGTGACCCTGTAGGGGCCGGAGGCACTGAAGCTTTCTTT. Its translation is CASSDPVGAGGTEAFF. The rearrangement uses TRBV25-1 and TRBJ1-1; D is perhaps TRBD1 (5 bases). Trimming shortened V by 3 bases and J by 4 bases, and 18 bases separated the two germline ends. This CDR3 comprises 16 residues. In germline, CDR1 is MGHDK, CDR2 SYGVNS. Full variable domain (remainder filled in from reference TRBV25-1 and TRBJ1-1): EADIYQTPRYLVIGTGKKITLECSQTMGHDKMYWYQQDPGMELHLIHYSYGVNSTEKGDLSSESTVSRIRTEHFPLTLESARPSHTSQYLCASSDPVGAGGTEAFFGQGTRLTVV.

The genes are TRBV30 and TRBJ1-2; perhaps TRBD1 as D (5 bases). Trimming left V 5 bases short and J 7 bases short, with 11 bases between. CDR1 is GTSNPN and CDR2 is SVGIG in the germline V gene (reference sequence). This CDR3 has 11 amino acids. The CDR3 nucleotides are TGTGCCTGGGGCTGGGGGTCTGGCTACACCTTC. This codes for CAWGWGSGYTF.

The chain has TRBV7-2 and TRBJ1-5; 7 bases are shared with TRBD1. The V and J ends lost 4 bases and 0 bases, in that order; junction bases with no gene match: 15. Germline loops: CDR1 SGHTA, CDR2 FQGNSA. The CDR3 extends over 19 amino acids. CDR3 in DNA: TGTGCCAGCAGCTCGACAGGGCCGAACCGGCAAAATAGCAATCAGCCCCAGCATTTT. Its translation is CASSSTGPNRQNSNQPQHF.

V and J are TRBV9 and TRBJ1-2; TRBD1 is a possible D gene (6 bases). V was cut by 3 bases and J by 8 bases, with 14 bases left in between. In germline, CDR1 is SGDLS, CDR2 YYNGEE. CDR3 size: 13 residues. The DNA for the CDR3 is TGTGCCAGCAGCGAACAGGGATTTAGCGGCTACACCTTC. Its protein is CASSEQGFSGYTF.

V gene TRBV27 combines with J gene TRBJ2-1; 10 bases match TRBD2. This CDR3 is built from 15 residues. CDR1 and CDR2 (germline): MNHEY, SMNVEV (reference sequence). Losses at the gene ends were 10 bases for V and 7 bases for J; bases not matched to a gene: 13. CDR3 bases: TGTGCCACCCAAGGGGTCTCTAGCGGGAGTAATGAGCAGTTCTTC. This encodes CATQGVSSGSNEQFF.

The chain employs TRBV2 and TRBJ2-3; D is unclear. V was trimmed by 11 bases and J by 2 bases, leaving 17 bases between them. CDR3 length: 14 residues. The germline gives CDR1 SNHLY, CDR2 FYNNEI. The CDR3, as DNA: TGTGCCTCCTACCTAGACGGGTTCACAGATACGCAGTATTTT. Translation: CASYLDGFTDTQYF.

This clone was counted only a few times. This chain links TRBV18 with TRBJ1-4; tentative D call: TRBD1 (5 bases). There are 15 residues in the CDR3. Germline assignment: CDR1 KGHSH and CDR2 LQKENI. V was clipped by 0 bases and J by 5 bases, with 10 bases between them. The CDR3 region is CASSPPGHPNEKLFF. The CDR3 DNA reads TGTGCCAGCTCACCACCCGGACACCCAAATGAAAAACTGTTTTTT.

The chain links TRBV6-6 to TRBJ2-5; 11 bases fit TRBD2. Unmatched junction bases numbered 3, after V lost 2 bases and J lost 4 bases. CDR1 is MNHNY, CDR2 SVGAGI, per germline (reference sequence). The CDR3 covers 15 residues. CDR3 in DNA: TGTGCCAGCAGTTACCTAGCGGGAGGAATAGAGACCCAGTACTTC. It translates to CASSYLAGGIETQYF.

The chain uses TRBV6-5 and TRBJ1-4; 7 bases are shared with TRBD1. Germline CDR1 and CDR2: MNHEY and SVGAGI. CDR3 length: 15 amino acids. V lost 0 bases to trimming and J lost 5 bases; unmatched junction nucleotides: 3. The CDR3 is CASSYSGTENEKLFF. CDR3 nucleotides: TGTGCCAGCAGTTACTCGGGGACAGAGAATGAAAAACTGTTTTTT.